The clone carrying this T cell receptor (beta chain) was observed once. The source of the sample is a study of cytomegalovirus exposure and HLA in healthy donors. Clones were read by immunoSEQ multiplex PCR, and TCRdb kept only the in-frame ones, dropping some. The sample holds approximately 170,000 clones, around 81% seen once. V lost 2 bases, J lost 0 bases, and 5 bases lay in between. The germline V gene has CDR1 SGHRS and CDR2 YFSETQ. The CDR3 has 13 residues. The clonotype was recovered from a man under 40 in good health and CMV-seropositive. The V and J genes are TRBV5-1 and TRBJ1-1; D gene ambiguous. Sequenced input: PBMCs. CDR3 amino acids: CASSLVVNTEAFF. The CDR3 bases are TGCGCCAGCAGCTTAGTAGTGAACACTGAAGCTTTCTTT.